The present T cell receptor (beta chain) was sequenced within a study of blood T cell repertoires in COVID-19. Overall study context: Material from acute and convalescent COVID-19 was sourced from the United States, Italy and Spain.

CDR3 size: 14 residues. Trimming left V 7 bases short and J 6 bases short, with 18 bases between. Per the germline V gene, CDR1 is MNHEY and CDR2 is SVGAGI. Data came from immunoSEQ multiplex PCR; TCRdb stores just in-frame clones and leaves some out. The table records tens of thousands of clones, approximately 89% of them present only once. The chain uses TRBV6-5 and TRBJ1-1, with D possibly being TRBD1 (5 bases). This clonotype originated in a human donor with active COVID-19. The donor label of this sample is uncertain. The specimen sequenced was peripheral blood. CDR3 sequence reads: CASIISGGEAEAFF. The DNA of the CDR3 is TGTGCCAGCATTATCTCGGGGGGGGAGGCTGAAGCTTTCTTT.